Listed below are T cell receptor beta chains from one sample, sequenced in a study of shared clonotypes between healthy human individuals. The protocol was immunoSEQ multiplex PCR, while the TCRdb copy is restricted to in-frame clones and leaves out a portion. The sample records over 2 million clones, about 95% being singletons. Sequencing was done on a sample of naive CD8+ T cells sorted from blood. The receptors come from a man between 18 and 35 years old in good health. Both conserved end residues are part of each CDR3. Each record gives: clone size, J gene, V gene, D gene, CDR3 DNA, CDR3 protein. The D gene is left open where the match is weak. Clone size, where shown, is once, few, many, or a class for clones that have expanded.

NA | TRBJ2-7 | TRBV10-2 | TRBD1 | TGCGCCAGCAGATCCGGGACAGGGGGCTCGAAACCATACGAGCAGTACTTC | CASRSGTGGSKPYEQYF
NA | TRBJ2-7 | TRBV9 | NA | TGTGCCAGCGGGACTTCCTCCTACGAGCAGTACTTC | CASGTSSYEQYF
once | TRBJ2-7 | TRBV7-2 | TRBD2 | TGTGCCAGCAGCTTAGGAAAACTAGCGGGTTTAACCTACGAGCAGTACTTC | CASSLGKLAGLTYEQYF
NA | TRBJ2-7 | TRBV5-6 | TRBD1 | TGTGCCAGCAGCTTCGGGACAGGGTCGGACGAGCAGTACTTC | CASSFGTGSDEQYF
NA | TRBJ1-2 | TRBV18 | NA | TGTGCCAGCTCACCACCGGGCCCTGCCAATGGCTACACCTTC | CASSPPGPANGYTF
NA | TRBJ2-7 | TRBV7-9 | NA | TGTGCCAGCAGCTTAGAAAACCGGGGTGAGCAGTACTTC | CASSLENRGEQYF
once | TRBJ1-1 | TRBV7-3 | TRBD1 | TGTGCCAGCAGCTCCGACAGGGGGGGCACTGAAGCTTTCTTT | CASSSDRGGTEAFF
NA | TRBJ2-7 | TRBV4-1 | NA | TGCGCCAGCAGCCAAGAGGGCATCTACGAGCAGTACTTC | CASSQEGIYEQYF
NA | TRBJ1-1 | TRBV4-1 | NA | TGCGCCAGCAGCCAAGTAAAACAGTTAATTGAAGCTTTCTTT | CASSQVKQLIEAFF
NA | TRBJ2-7 | TRBV27 | NA | TGTGCCAGCACTCCCCGGTACGAGCAGTACTTC | CASTPRYEQYF
NA | TRBJ2-7 | TRBV4-3 | NA | TGCGCCAGCAGCCAAGATGGCAGTGAGCTAGGGCAGTACTTC | CASSQDGSELGQYF
NA | TRBJ2-1 | TRBV6-5 | TRBD1 | TGTGCCAGCAGTTACTCCGGGACAGGCTTCGGTGAGCAGTTCTTC | CASSYSGTGFGEQFF
NA | TRBJ2-3 | TRBV4-1 | NA | TGCGCCAGCAGCCAAGACTGGGAAGATACGCAGTATTTT | CASSQDWEDTQYF
NA | TRBJ2-3 | TRBV7-8 | TRBD2 | TGTGCCAGCAGCTTAGTGCTCGCGGGAGGGGTCACAGATACGCAGTATTTT | CASSLVLAGGVTDTQYF
NA | TRBJ2-5 | TRBV5-1 | TRBD2 | TGCGCCAGCAGCTTCCGGGCGGGGGGCGGAGAGACCCAGTACTTC | CASSFRAGGGETQYF
once | TRBJ2-1 | TRBV19 | TRBD2 | TGTGCCAGTAGTCCCTGGGAGGGCCAGCAGTTCTTC | CASSPWEGQQFF
NA | TRBJ2-1 | TRBV9 | NA | TGTGCCAGCAGCGTAGGGGCCGGGGGCCTGGGGAATGAGCAGTTCTTC | CASSVGAGGLGNEQFF
NA | TRBJ2-7 | TRBV13 | TRBD2 | TGTGCCAGCAGCATAACTAGCGAGCCCTCCTACGAGCAGTACTTC | CASSITSEPSYEQYF
NA | TRBJ2-7 | TRBV19 | NA | TGTGCCAGTAGTATACAGGGAACAGACTACGAGCAGTACTTC | CASSIQGTDYEQYF
NA | TRBJ1-1 | TRBV11-1 | NA | TGTGCCAGCAGCTTAGTCGAATTAAACACTGAAGCTTTCTTT | CASSLVELNTEAFF
once | TRBJ1-1 | TRBV5-1 | NA | TGCGCCAGCAGCTTGGGGACAACTGAAGCTTTCTTT | CASSLGTTEAFF
NA | TRBJ1-4 | TRBV9 | NA | TGTGCCAGCAGCGCACAGGGAACTAATGAAAAACTGTTTTTT | CASSAQGTNEKLFF
NA | TRBJ1-5 | TRBV19 | NA | TGTGCCAGTAGTATCCGGGACTTCCATCAGCCCCAGCATTTT | CASSIRDFHQPQHF
NA | TRBJ2-5 | TRBV9 | NA | TGTGCCAGCAGCGTATTCTCAGGAGGGGGTGAGACCCAGTACTTC | CASSVFSGGGETQYF
NA | TRBJ1-6 | TRBV4-1 | TRBD1 | TGCGCCAGCAGCCAACCTTCCGGGACAGGGTATTCACCCCTCCACTTT | CASSQPSGTGYSPLHF
NA | TRBJ2-5 | TRBV6-6 | NA | TGTGCCAGCAGTTACCGTCAAGAGACCCAGTACTTC | CASSYRQETQYF
NA | TRBJ2-7 | TRBV9 | NA | TGTGCCAGCAGCGTAGTAGCGGATACCTACGAGCAGTACTTC | CASSVVADTYEQYF
NA | TRBJ1-1 | TRBV2 | NA | TGTGCCAGCAGGGACAGTGTAGAAGCTTTCTTT | CASRDSVEAFF
NA | TRBJ2-2 | TRBV27 | NA | TGTGCCAGCTCATTAACGAACACCGGGGAGCTGTTTTTT | CASSLTNTGELFF
once | TRBJ1-5 | TRBV9 | NA | TGTGCCAGCAGCGTAGTATCGGGGGGGACCCAGCATTTT | CASSVVSGGTQHF
once | TRBJ2-7 | TRBV5-1 | TRBD2 | TGCGCCAGCAGGCGACTAGCGGAAAGCTCCTACGAGCAGTACTTC | CASRRLAESSYEQYF
NA | TRBJ2-1 | TRBV27 | NA | TGTGCCAGCAGTTTAGGGCAGCCGCCTATGAATGAGCAGTTCTTC | CASSLGQPPMNEQFF
NA | TRBJ2-7 | TRBV10-2 | NA | TGCGCCAGCAGTGACCCGGCCACGGGGCCGAGCTCCTACGAGCAGTACTTC | CASSDPATGPSSYEQYF
NA | TRBJ2-5 | TRBV27 | NA | TGTGCCAGCAGCCAAACAGGGATGGAGACCCAGTACTTC | CASSQTGMETQYF
NA | TRBJ1-6 | TRBV7-9 | TRBD1 | TGTGCCAGCAGCCCTCCGGGACAGGGATACTCACCCCTCCACTTT | CASSPPGQGYSPLHF
NA | TRBJ2-3 | TRBV9 | TRBD2 | TGTGCCAGCAGCGTAGGGGGACTAGCGGGTGTTGGGGATACGCAGTATTTT | CASSVGGLAGVGDTQYF
NA | TRBJ1-2 | TRBV28 | NA | TGTGCCAGCACCCCCCCCAGTGGGGTTGCCTATGGCTACACCTTC | CASTPPSGVAYGYTF
NA | TRBJ2-1 | TRBV2 | TRBD2 | TGTGCCAGCTCTAGCGGGGGGGCCTTCAATGAGCAGTTCTTC | CASSSGGAFNEQFF
NA | TRBJ1-6 | TRBV7-9 | TRBD1 | TGTGCCAGCAGCGCGGAGGGACAGGGTAATTCACCCCTCCACTTT | CASSAEGQGNSPLHF
NA | TRBJ2-7 | TRBV30 | NA | TGTGCCTGGAGTGCACGGGAGACCTACGAGCAGTACTTC | CAWSARETYEQYF
NA | TRBJ2-3 | TRBV6-6 | NA | TGTGCCAGCAGTTCTGAGACTACCACAGATACGCAGTATTTT | CASSSETTTDTQYF
once | TRBJ2-7 | TRBV5-6 | NA | TGTGCCAGCAGCTTGCGCCTTGAGTTGGGGACTCGAGAGCAGTACTTC | CASSLRLELGTREQYF
NA | TRBJ2-3 | TRBV7-9 | TRBD2 | TGTGCCAGCAGCCCAGGGTACAGCGGGGGACCCACAGATACGCAGTATTTT | CASSPGYSGGPTDTQYF
NA | TRBJ2-7 | TRBV2 | TRBD2 | TGTGCCAGCAGTGGACTAGCGGGGGGACCTCTGGACGAGCAGTACTTC | CASSGLAGGPLDEQYF
NA | TRBJ2-1 | TRBV30 | NA | TGTGCCTGGAGTGTACGGCTAGAATACAATGAGCAGTTCTTC | CAWSVRLEYNEQFF